This TCR beta chain was retrieved from a study of CD4 T cells in relation to SARS-CoV-2 and coronaviruses. Study results and caveats: Crossreactivity was assessed only for spike protein, not other viral proteins. In approximately 70% of donors, memory CD4+ clonotypes crossrecognized SARS-CoV-2 and at least one common cold coronavirus spike.

Germline-derived CDR1 and CDR2 are KGHDR and SFDVKD. V was pared by 7 bases and J by 4 bases, with 15 bases between. This CDR3 is built from 14 residues. In regard to this clone: Its antigen is not known.

Deep TCR-beta sequencing used DNA from uncultured naive and memory CD4+ T cells. Clones were sequenced by immunoSEQ multiplex PCR, and TCRdb holds only the in-frame ones, with some missing. The top ten clones hold around 0.25% of a sample with approximately 70,000 clones, 90% to 95% of them seen once. CD4+ T cells from unexposed donors were obtained before the COVID-19 pandemic (2011-2018). The chain has TRBV24-1 and TRBJ1-1; no clear D. The source material was naive CD4+ T cells from PBMCs. Subset here: naive CD4+ T cells isolated by negative enrichment. This receptor was obtained from a human donor in good health. The CDR3 DNA follows: TGTGCCACCAGCCCGACATCGCAGCCCACTGAAGCTTTCTTT. This encodes CATSPTSQPTEAFF.